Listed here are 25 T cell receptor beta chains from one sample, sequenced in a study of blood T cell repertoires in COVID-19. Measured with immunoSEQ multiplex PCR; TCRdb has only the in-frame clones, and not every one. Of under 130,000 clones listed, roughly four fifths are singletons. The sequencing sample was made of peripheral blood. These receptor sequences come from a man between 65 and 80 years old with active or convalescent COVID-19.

DNA of the CDR3: TGTGCCAGCAGCCAAGAGCTATTGGCGGGTAGCACAGATACGCAGTATTTT. Its translation is CASSQELLAGSTDTQYF. The chain joins TRBV4-2 to TRBJ2-3; D possibly corresponds to TRBD2 (5 bases). CDR1 and CDR2 from the germline V gene are LGHNA and YNFKEQ. This CDR3 region has 17 residues. The V end was cut by 0 bases, the J end by 0 bases, with 13 bases between.

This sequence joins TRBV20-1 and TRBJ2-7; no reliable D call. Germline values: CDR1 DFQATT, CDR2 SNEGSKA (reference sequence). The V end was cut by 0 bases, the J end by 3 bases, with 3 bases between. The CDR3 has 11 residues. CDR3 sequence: CSAREHYEQYF. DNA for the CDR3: TGCAGTGCTAGAGAACACTACGAGCAGTACTTC.

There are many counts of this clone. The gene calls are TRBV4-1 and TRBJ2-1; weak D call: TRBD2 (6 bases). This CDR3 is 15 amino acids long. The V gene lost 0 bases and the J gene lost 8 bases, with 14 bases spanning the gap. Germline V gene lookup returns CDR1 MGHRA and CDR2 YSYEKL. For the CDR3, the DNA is TGCGCCAGCAGCCAAGACACACGGCGGGGCTATGAGCAGTTCTTC. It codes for CASSQDTRRGYEQFF.

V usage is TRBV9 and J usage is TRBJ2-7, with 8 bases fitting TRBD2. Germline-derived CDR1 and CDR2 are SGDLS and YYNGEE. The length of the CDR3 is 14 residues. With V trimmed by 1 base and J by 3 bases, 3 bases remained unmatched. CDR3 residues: CASSVNSGNYEQYF. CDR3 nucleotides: TGTGCCAGCAGCGTAAATAGCGGGAACTACGAGCAGTACTTC. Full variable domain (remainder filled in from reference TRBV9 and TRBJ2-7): DSGVTQTPKHLITATGQRVTLRCSPRSGDLSVYWYQQSLDQGLQFLIQYYNGEERAKGNILERFSAQQFPDLHSELNLSSLELGDSALYFCASSVNSGNYEQYFGPGTRLTVT.

The CDR3 sequence: CASSLEGQGADTQYF. In DNA, the CDR3 is TGCGCCAGCAGCTTGGAGGGACAGGGGGCAGATACGCAGTATTTT. The chain links TRBV5-1 to TRBJ2-3; 11 bases fit TRBD1. Germline assignment: CDR1 SGHRS and CDR2 YFSETQ. This CDR3 comprises 15 residues. V trimming: 0 bases; J trimming: 4 bases; junction bases outside the gene matches: 1.

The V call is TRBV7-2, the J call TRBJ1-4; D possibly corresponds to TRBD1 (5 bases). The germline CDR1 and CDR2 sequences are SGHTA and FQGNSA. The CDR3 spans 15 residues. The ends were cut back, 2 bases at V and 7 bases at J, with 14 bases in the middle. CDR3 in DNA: TGTGCCAGCAGCTTAAGAAGGGGTTATGGTGAAAAACTGTTTTTT. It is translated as CASSLRRGYGEKLFF.

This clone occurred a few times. The CDR3 sequence: CASSLDGQGRGYTF. CDR3 coding DNA: TGTGCCAGCAGCTTAGACGGACAGGGTAGAGGCTACACCTTC. The chain recombines TRBV7-9 with TRBJ1-2, with TRBD1 matching over 8 bases. This CDR3 has 14 amino acids. Germline V lookup: CDR1 SEHNR, CDR2 FQNEAQ (reference sequence). V lost 1 base, J lost 8 bases, and 6 bases stayed unmatched.

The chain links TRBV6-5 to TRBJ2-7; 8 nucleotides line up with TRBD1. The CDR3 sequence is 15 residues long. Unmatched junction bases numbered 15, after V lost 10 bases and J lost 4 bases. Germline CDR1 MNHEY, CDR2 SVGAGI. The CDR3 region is CATSTPAGGSYEQYF. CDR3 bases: TGTGCCACCTCCACGCCGGCAGGGGGCAGTTACGAGCAGTACTTC.

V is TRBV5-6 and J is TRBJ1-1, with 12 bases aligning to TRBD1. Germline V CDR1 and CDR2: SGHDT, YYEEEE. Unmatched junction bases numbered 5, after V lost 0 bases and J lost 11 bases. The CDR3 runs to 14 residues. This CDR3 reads CASSLVGQGARAFF. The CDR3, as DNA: TGTGCCAGCAGCTTGGTGGGACAGGGGGCGCGGGCTTTCTTT.

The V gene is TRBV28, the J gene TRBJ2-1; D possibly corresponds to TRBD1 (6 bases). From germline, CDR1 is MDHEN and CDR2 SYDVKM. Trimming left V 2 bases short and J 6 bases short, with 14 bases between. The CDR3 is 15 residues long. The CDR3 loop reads CASSLIRRGGNEQFF. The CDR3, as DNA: TGTGCCAGCAGTTTAATTAGGAGAGGGGGCAATGAGCAGTTCTTC.

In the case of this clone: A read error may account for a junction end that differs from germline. The CDR3 spells CASSFGLAGELHRGAVF. The DNA for the CDR3 is TGCGCCAGCAGCTTTGGACTAGCGGGAGAACTACACCGGGGAGCTGTTTTT. The rearrangement joins TRBV5-1 to TRBJ2-2, with TRBD2 matching over 13 bases. Per the germline V gene, CDR1 is SGHRS and CDR2 is YFSETQ. The CDR3 spans 17 residues.

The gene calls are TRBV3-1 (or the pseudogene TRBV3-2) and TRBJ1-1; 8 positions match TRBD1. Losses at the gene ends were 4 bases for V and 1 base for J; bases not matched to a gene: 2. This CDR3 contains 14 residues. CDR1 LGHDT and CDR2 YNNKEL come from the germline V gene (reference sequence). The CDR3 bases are TGTGCCAGCAGCCGAACAGGGGGGAACACTGAAGCTTTCTTT. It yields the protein CASSRTGGNTEAFF.

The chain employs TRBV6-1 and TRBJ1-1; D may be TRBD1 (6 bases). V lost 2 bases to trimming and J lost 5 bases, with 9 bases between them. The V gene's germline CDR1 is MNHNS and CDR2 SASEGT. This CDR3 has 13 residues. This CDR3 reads CASSERTATEAFF. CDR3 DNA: TGTGCCAGCAGTGAACGGACAGCGACTGAAGCTTTCTTT.

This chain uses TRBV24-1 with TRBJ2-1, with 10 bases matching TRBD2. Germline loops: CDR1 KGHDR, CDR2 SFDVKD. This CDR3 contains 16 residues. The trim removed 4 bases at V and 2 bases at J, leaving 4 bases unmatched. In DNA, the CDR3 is TGTGCCACCAGTGACCCGAGCGGGAGGGCCTACAATGAGCAGTTCTTC. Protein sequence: CATSDPSGRAYNEQFF.

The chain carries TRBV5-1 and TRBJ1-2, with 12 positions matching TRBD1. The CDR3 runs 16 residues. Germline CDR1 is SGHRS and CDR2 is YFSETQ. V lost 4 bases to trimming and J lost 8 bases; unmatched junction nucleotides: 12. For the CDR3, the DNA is TGCGCCAGCAGCCCAATTACCGGGACAGGGGGCGAAGGCTACACCTTC. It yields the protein CASSPITGTGGEGYTF.

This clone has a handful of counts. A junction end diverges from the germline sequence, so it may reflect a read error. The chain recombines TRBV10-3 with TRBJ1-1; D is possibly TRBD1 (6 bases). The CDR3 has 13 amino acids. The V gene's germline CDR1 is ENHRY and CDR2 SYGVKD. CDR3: CAIHRELNTEAFF. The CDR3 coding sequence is TGTGCCATTCACAGGGAACTGAATACTGAAGCTTTCTTT.

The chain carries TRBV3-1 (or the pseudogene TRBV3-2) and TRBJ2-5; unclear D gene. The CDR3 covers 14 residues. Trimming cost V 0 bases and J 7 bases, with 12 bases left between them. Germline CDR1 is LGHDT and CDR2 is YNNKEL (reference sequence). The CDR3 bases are TGTGCCAGCAGCCAAGATGATTTCAGTCGGACCCAGTACTTC. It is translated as CASSQDDFSRTQYF.

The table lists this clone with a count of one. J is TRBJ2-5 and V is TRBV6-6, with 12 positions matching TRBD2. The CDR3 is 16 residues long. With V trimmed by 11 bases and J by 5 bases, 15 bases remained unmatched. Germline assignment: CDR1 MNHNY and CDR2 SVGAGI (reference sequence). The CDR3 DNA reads TGTGCCGCGAGACCGGCGACTAGCGGGAGCGGTGAGACCCAGTACTTC. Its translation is CAARPATSGSGETQYF.

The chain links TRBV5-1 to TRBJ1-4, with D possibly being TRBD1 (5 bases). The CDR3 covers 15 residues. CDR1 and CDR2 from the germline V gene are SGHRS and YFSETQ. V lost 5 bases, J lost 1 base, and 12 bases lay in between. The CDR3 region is CASRVTGGTNEKLFF. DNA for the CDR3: TGCGCCAGCAGAGTTACGGGGGGAACTAATGAAAAACTGTTTTTT. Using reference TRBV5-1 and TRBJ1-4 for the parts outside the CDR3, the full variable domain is KAGVTQTPRYLIKTRGQQVTLSCSPISGHRSVSWYQQTPGQGLQFLFEYFSETQRNKGNFPGRFSGRQFSNSRSEMNVSTLELGDSALYLCASRVTGGTNEKLFFGSGTQLSVL.

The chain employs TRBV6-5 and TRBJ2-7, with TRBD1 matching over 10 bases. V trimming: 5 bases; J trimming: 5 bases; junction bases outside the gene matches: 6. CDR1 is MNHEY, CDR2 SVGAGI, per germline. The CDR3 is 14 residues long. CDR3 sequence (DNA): TGTGCCAGCAGTCGACAGGGGGCCAGCGACGAGCAGTACTTC. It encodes CASSRQGASDEQYF.

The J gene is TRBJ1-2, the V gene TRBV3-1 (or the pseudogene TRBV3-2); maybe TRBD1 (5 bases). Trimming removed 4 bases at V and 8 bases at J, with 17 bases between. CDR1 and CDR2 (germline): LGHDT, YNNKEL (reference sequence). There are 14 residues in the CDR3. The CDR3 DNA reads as TGTGCCAGCAGCCTCCGGGGGGAGGTCTACGGCTACACCTTC. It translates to CASSLRGEVYGYTF.

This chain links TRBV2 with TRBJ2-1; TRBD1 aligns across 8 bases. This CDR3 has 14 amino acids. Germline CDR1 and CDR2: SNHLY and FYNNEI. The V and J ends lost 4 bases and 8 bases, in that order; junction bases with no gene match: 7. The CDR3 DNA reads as TGTGCCAGCAGTGGAGGACAGGGCGTGGATGAGCAGTTCTTC. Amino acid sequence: CASSGGQGVDEQFF.

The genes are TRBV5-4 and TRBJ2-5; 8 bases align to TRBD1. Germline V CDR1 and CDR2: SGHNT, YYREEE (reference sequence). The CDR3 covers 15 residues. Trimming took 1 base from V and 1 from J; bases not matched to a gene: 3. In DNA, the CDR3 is TGTGCCAGCAGCTTGCTTACAGGGGGCCAAGAGACCCAGTACTTC. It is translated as CASSLLTGGQETQYF.

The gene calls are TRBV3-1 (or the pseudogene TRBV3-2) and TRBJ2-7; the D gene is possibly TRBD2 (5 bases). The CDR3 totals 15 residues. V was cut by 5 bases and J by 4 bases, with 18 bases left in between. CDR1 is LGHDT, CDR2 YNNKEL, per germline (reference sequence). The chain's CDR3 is CASSFSRRESYEQYF. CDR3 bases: TGTGCCAGCAGCTTTTCGCGAAGGGAGTCGTACGAGCAGTACTTC.

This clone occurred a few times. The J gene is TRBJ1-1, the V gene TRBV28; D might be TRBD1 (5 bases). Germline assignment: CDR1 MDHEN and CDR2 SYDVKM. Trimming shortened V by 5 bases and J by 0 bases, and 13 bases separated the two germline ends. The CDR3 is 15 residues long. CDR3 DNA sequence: TGTGCCAGCAGTCCACCCGGACACGTGAACACTGAAGCTTTCTTT. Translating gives CASSPPGHVNTEAFF.